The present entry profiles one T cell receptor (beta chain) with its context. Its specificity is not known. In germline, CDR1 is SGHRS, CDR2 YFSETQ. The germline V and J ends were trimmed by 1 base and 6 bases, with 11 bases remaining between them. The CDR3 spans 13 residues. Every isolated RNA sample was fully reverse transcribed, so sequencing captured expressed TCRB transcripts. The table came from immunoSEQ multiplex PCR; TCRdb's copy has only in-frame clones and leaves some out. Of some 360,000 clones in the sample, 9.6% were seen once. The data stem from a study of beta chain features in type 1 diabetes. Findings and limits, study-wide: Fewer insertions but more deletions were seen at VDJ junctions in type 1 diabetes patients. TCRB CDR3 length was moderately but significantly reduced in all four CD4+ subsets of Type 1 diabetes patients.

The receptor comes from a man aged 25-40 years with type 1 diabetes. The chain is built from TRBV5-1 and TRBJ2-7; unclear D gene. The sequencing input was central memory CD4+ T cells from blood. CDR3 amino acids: CASSLMGSGEQYF. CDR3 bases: TGCGCCAGCAGCTTGATGGGGTCAGGCGAGCAGTACTTC.